The 5 T cell receptor beta chains listed next were all sequenced from one sample in a study of cytomegalovirus exposure and HLA in healthy donors. Profiled with immunoSEQ multiplex PCR; TCRdb holds only in-frame clones, not every one. The table lists hundreds of thousands of clones, roughly 90% of them singletons, with roughly 1% in the top ten. Sequencing was carried out using PBMCs. These receptors were obtained from a woman aged 18-30 years in good health and CMV-seronegative.

This sequence joins TRBV27 and TRBJ2-7; D ambiguous. Germline CDR1 and CDR2: MNHEY and SMNVEV (reference sequence). This CDR3 region has 14 residues. Deletions cut 4 bases from V and 0 bases from J, with 10 bases between. The CDR3 sequence: CASSSGSSSYEQYF. CDR3 bases: TGTGCCAGCAGTTCCGGGTCGAGCTCCTACGAGCAGTACTTC.

CDR3 sequence reads: CASSSPERARNQPQHF. The CDR3 DNA reads as TGTGCCAGCAGTTCACCCGAGCGGGCCCGCAATCAGCCCCAGCATTTT. The rearrangement uses TRBV28 and TRBJ1-5; D gene ambiguous. V lost 4 bases to trimming and J lost 2 bases, with 15 bases between them. The germline gives CDR1 MDHEN, CDR2 SYDVKM. This CDR3 contains 16 residues.

This chain connects TRBV4-1 to TRBJ2-5; 10 bases align to TRBD2. The CDR3 is 15 amino acids. V shed 3 bases, J shed 5 bases, and the junction held 6 bases outside the gene matches. Per the germline V gene, CDR1 is MGHRA and CDR2 is YSYEKL. The CDR3 reads CASSQSSGSGETQYF. Written as DNA, the CDR3 is TGCGCCAGCAGCCAGTCTAGCGGGAGTGGGGAGACCCAGTACTTC.

The chain combines TRBV18 with TRBJ1-2, with 9 bases that match TRBD1. From germline, CDR1 is KGHSH and CDR2 LQKENI. The V segment lost 6 bases and the J segment 6 bases; nucleotides outside the gene matches: 8. The CDR3 extends over 14 amino acids. CDR3 DNA sequence: TGTGCCAGCTCTCTCGGACAGGGGCTAGATGGCTACACCTTC. Encoded protein: CASSLGQGLDGYTF.

The genes are TRBV5-1 and TRBJ2-3, with D maybe TRBD1 (5 bases). Germline V gene sequence: CDR1 SGHRS, CDR2 YFSETQ. V was trimmed by 5 bases and J by 1 base, leaving 17 bases between them. This CDR3 comprises 16 residues. The CDR3 is CASSPETATGTDTQYF. The CDR3 DNA reads as TGCGCCAGCAGTCCCGAGACAGCCACCGGCACAGATACGCAGTATTTT.